The clone carrying this T cell receptor beta chain was recorded at least ten times. Germline V gene sequence: CDR1 LNHDA, CDR2 SQIVND (reference sequence). The CDR3 totals 14 residues. TCR beta VDJ combinations and CDR3 sequences were profiled from genomic DNA. Via MiXCR, TCRdb re-called the reads, giving one row per CDR3 protein. The sample holds 120,000 or so distinct CDR3 sequences; more than 40% are singletons and the top ten take 2% to 3%. This record comes from a study of CD8+CD57+ T cells in acquired aplastic anemia. The J gene is TRBJ2-2, the V gene TRBV19, with D uncertain. This TCR came from a human donor in good health, serving as a control. Sequenced material: sorted CD4+, CD8+, or CD8+CD57+ T cells (not recorded which) from PBMCs. CDR3 amino acids: CASLRTLNTGELFF. CDR3 DNA sequence: TGTGCTTCTTTACGGACCCTAAACACCGGGGAGCTGTTTTTT.